These 29 T cell receptor beta chains originate from one sample sequenced in a study of glioma-infiltrating T cells after dendritic cell vaccination. Clones were read by immunoSEQ multiplex PCR, and TCRdb kept only the in-frame ones, dropping some. The profile covers 90,000 to 95,000 clones, with roughly four fifths appearing a single time and approximately 2% taken by the ten largest. Time point defined: after dendritic cell vaccination, including at tumor progression/relapse. Material: blood, obtained after dendritic cell vaccination. These receptors were collected from a human donor with glioblastoma.

This clone showed up just a few times. CDR3 residues: CASSTLPGLFYNEQFF. Here the CDR3 DNA reads TGTGCCAGTAGTACACTACCGGGACTCTTCTACAATGAGCAGTTCTTC. The V gene is TRBV19, the J gene TRBJ2-1, with D possibly being TRBD2 (6 bases). V lost 4 bases and J 3 bases, leaving 16 bases between the germline ends. Germline V gene lookup returns CDR1 LNHDA and CDR2 SQIVND (reference sequence). The CDR3 consists of 16 residues.

The sample holds one count of this clone. The V call is TRBV7-2, the J call TRBJ2-1; tentatively, D is TRBD2 (5 bases). V lost 3 bases and J lost 8, with 8 bases in between. The germline CDR1 and CDR2 sequences are SGHTA and FQGNSA. The CDR3 spans 12 residues. CDR3 region: CASSFTDYEQFF. The CDR3 DNA reads TGTGCCAGCAGCTTCACGGACTATGAGCAGTTCTTC.

Written as DNA, the CDR3 is TGTGCCAGCAGCACCAGTTCAGGGCCTAATGAAAAACTGTTTTTT. Residues: CASSTSSGPNEKLFF. The chain has TRBV7-6 and TRBJ1-4, with a possible D match to TRBD1 (5 bases). The length of the CDR3 is 15 residues. CDR1 SGHVS and CDR2 FNYEAQ come from the germline V gene. V dropped 5 bases and J dropped 3 bases, with 13 bases sitting between them.

The J gene is TRBJ1-2, the V gene TRBV6-5; D might be TRBD1 (5 bases). The germline V gene has CDR1 MNHEY and CDR2 SVGAGI. The CDR3 sequence is 15 residues long. V gave up 0 bases and J gave up 4 bases, with 12 bases separating them. CDR3 sequence reads: CASSYSREPPYGYTF. The CDR3 DNA sequence: TGTGCCAGCAGTTACTCCAGGGAACCTCCCTATGGCTACACCTTC.

This clone was seen just once. The chain combines TRBV30 with TRBJ1-1; D is undetermined. Trimming pared 3 bases from V and 0 bases from J, leaving 5 bases between. The germline CDR1 and CDR2 sequences are GTSNPN and SVGIG (reference sequence). The CDR3 loop spans 12 amino acids. The CDR3 reads CAWSHMNTEAFF. CDR3 sequence (DNA): TGTGCCTGGAGCCACATGAACACTGAAGCTTTCTTT. Supplemented by reference TRBV30 and TRBJ1-1, the full variable domain reads SQTIHQWPATLVQPVGSPLSLECTVEGTSNPNLYWYRQAAGRGLQLLFYSVGIGQISSEVPQNLSASRPQDRQFILSSKKLLLSDSGFYLCAWSHMNTEAFFGQGTRLTVV.

The chain is built from TRBV5-1 and TRBJ1-1; 7 bases align to TRBD1. Germline-derived CDR1 and CDR2 are SGHRS and YFSETQ. This CDR3 is built from 13 residues. After removal of 4 bases from V and 7 bases from J, the junction contained 7 bases not matched to a gene. CDR3 in DNA: TGCGCCAGCAGCGTCAGGGGGGCGGGTGAAGCTTTCTTT. Translating it yields CASSVRGAGEAFF.

The genes are TRBV19 and TRBJ2-2; possible D gene TRBD1, 7 bases. Germline CDR1 and CDR2: LNHDA and SQIVND (reference sequence). V lost 6 bases and J 6 bases, leaving 23 bases between the germline ends. CDR3 size: 17 residues. As DNA, the CDR3 is TGTGCCAGTAGCCCGAAAGGGTCGACAGGGAGGTCCGGGGAGCTGTTTTTT. This gives the protein CASSPKGSTGRSGELFF. Drawing the rest from reference TRBV19 and TRBJ2-2, the complete variable domain is DGGITQSPKYLFRKEGQNVTLSCEQNLNHDAMYWYRQDPGQGLRLIYYSQIVNDFQKGDIAEGYSVSREKKESFPLTVTSAQKNPTAFYLCASSPKGSTGRSGELFFGEGSRLTVL.

V usage is TRBV19 and J usage is TRBJ2-3, with D maybe TRBD2 (7 bases). Germline assignment: CDR1 LNHDA and CDR2 SQIVND (reference sequence). The CDR3 runs 15 residues. The V end was cut by 3 bases, the J end by 4 bases, with 14 bases between. CDR3 bases: TGTGCCAGTAGTATCTTAACGGGGGGCGCAGATACGCAGTATTTT. Protein product: CASSILTGGADTQYF.

V is TRBV7-6 and J is TRBJ1-3, with 9 bases fitting TRBD1. In germline, CDR1 is SGHVS, CDR2 FNYEAQ. Germline trimming cut 6 bases from V and 2 bases from J; bases unmatched to any gene: 2. The CDR3 contains 14 residues. The CDR3: CASSTGGTGNTIYF. The CDR3 region has the DNA TGTGCCAGCAGTACAGGGGGCACTGGAAACACCATATATTTT. Supplemented by reference TRBV7-6 and TRBJ1-3, the full variable domain reads GAGVSQSPRYKVTKRGQDVALRCDPISGHVSLYWYRQALGQGPEFLTYFNYEAQQDKSGLPNDRFSAERPEGSISTLTIQRTEQRDSAMYRCASSTGGTGNTIYFGEGSWLTVV.

The gene calls are TRBV4-2 and TRBJ2-3; TRBD2 aligns across 8 bases. V shed 5 bases, J shed 5 bases, and the junction held 6 bases outside the gene matches. Looked up from germline, CDR1 is LGHNA and CDR2 is YNFKEQ. The length of the CDR3 is 14 residues. In DNA form, the CDR3 reads TGTGCCAGCAGCTTCGGGACTAGGGTAGATACGCAGTATTTT. Encoded protein: CASSFGTRVDTQYF.

This chain uses TRBV28 with TRBJ2-2; 10 bases agree with TRBD2. The V and J ends lost 2 bases and 9 bases, in that order; junction bases with no gene match: 12. Germline V CDR1 and CDR2: MDHEN, SYDVKM. The CDR3 sequence is 17 residues long. This CDR3 is CASSLDSGGPPVWELFF. The CDR3 region has the DNA TGTGCCAGCAGTTTAGATAGCGGGGGGCCCCCGGTCTGGGAGCTGTTTTTT.

In its sample, this clone was seen a few times. The chain is built from TRBV7-9 and TRBJ1-2; 8 positions match TRBD1. CDR3 length equals 13 residues. V trimming: 6 bases; J trimming: 6 bases; junction bases outside the gene matches: 6. CDR1 and CDR2 (germline): SEHNR, FQNEAQ (reference sequence). CDR3 in DNA: TGTGCCAGCAGGATACAGGGGGATGATGGCTACACCTTC. Its protein product is CASRIQGDDGYTF.

The J gene is TRBJ1-2, the V gene TRBV6-1; 7 bases align to TRBD1. In germline, CDR1 is MNHNS, CDR2 SASEGT. The trim removed 5 bases at V and 2 bases at J, leaving 8 bases unmatched. This CDR3 has 15 residues. CDR3 residues: CASSPRQGSNYGYTF. CDR3 nucleotides: TGTGCCAGCAGTCCCAGACAGGGATCAAACTATGGCTACACCTTC.

V is TRBV2 and J is TRBJ2-6; no clear D gene. This CDR3 region has 15 residues. CDR1 and CDR2 (germline): SNHLY, FYNNEI. V shed 2 bases and J shed 2 bases, with 7 bases lying between them. For the CDR3, the DNA is TGTGCCAGCAGTGAACTTTCTGCTGGGGCCAACGTCCTGACTTTC. It specifies CASSELSAGANVLTF. Drawing the rest from reference TRBV2 and TRBJ2-6, the complete variable domain is EPEVTQTPSHQVTQMGQEVILRCVPISNHLYFYWYRQILGQKVEFLVSFYNNEISEKSEIFDDQFSVERPDGSNFTLKIRSTKLEDSAMYFCASSELSAGANVLTFGAGSRLTVL.

This clone was seen a handful of times. The J gene is TRBJ2-1, the V gene TRBV6-1; D may be TRBD2 (6 bases). The germline gives CDR1 MNHNS, CDR2 SASEGT. The CDR3 has 15 residues. Trimming took off 8 bases at V and 5 bases at J, with 19 bases between the two ends. The CDR3 loop reads CASGSSAGQNNEQFF. CDR3 DNA sequence: TGTGCCAGCGGGTCTAGCGCGGGGCAGAACAATGAGCAGTTCTTC.

The rearrangement links TRBV2 to TRBJ1-3; no clear D. This CDR3 comprises 16 residues. The germline V gene encodes CDR1 SNHLY and CDR2 FYNNEI. Between the trimmed V and J ends, which lost 6 bases and 0 bases, there was a span of 15 bases. CDR3 sequence: CASRRPGLGSGNTIYF. The CDR3 region has the DNA TGTGCCAGCAGACGCCCTGGACTTGGCTCTGGAAACACCATATATTTT.

The chain employs TRBV2 and TRBJ2-5, with a possible D match to TRBD1 (6 bases). Germline V gives CDR1 SNHLY, CDR2 FYNNEI. Trimming cost V 5 bases and J 4 bases, with 17 bases left between them. The length of the CDR3 is 15 residues. Written as DNA, the CDR3 is TGTGCCAGCAGTCGGACAGCCGCGCAGGGAGAGACCCAGTACTTC. This translates into CASSRTAAQGETQYF. The whole variable domain, remainder taken from reference TRBV2 and TRBJ2-5, is EPEVTQTPSHQVTQMGQEVILRCVPISNHLYFYWYRQILGQKVEFLVSFYNNEISEKSEIFDDQFSVERPDGSNFTLKIRSTKLEDSAMYFCASSRTAAQGETQYFGPGTRLLVL.

The genes are TRBV4-2 and TRBJ1-2; no definite D call. Trimming stripped 1 base from V and 8 bases from J, with 11 bases between. In germline, CDR1 is LGHNA, CDR2 YNFKEQ. The CDR3 covers 13 residues. CDR3 sequence: CASSQVTGGGYTF. DNA of the CDR3: TGTGCCAGCAGCCAAGTTACGGGAGGAGGCTACACCTTC.

This chain connects TRBV2 to TRBJ2-4; D gene uncertain. This CDR3 comprises 13 residues. Trimming removed 7 bases from V and 8 bases from J, with 15 bases in between. Germline CDR1 SNHLY, CDR2 FYNNEI. CDR3 in amino acids: CASIFTYPDIQYF. In DNA, the CDR3 is TGTGCCAGCATTTTTACCTATCCGGACATTCAGTACTTC.

The chain couples TRBV28 to TRBJ1-2; D is ambiguous. From germline, CDR1 is MDHEN and CDR2 SYDVKM. Trimming left V 7 bases short and J 4 bases short, with 28 bases between. The CDR3 loop spans 18 amino acids. CDR3 sequence: CASIPLNGREKGGYGYTF. DNA for the CDR3: TGTGCCAGCATCCCATTAAACGGTAGAGAGAAAGGAGGCTATGGCTACACCTTC.

This sequence joins TRBV9 and TRBJ1-2; D is uncertain. V was trimmed by 3 bases and J by 4 bases, leaving 10 bases between them. Germline CDR1 SGDLS, CDR2 YYNGEE. The CDR3 is made up of 13 amino acids. In DNA form, the CDR3 reads TGTGCCAGCAGCGAGAGGGTGGCCTATGGCTACACCTTC. Translating it yields CASSERVAYGYTF. The full variable domain, its missing parts supplied by reference TRBV9 and TRBJ1-2, is DSGVTQTPKHLITATGQRVTLRCSPRSGDLSVYWYQQSLDQGLQFLIQYYNGEERAKGNILERFSAQQFPDLHSELNLSSLELGDSALYFCASSERVAYGYTFGSGTRLTVV.

The V call is TRBV4-1, the J call TRBJ2-2, with 8 bases identical to TRBD2. The V segment lost 1 base and the J segment 1 base; nucleotides outside the gene matches: 5. The CDR3 is 17 amino acids. Per germline, CDR1 MGHRA and CDR2 YSYEKL. This CDR3 is CASSQAAGGKNTGELFF. CDR3 in DNA: TGCGCCAGCAGCCAAGCGGCGGGGGGAAAGAACACCGGGGAGCTGTTTTTT.

This clone was seen only once. V gene TRBV5-6 combines with J gene TRBJ2-1, with TRBD1 matching over 11 bases. V shed 4 bases, J shed 7 bases, and the junction held 7 bases outside the gene matches. CDR3 length: 15 amino acids. CDR1 is SGHDT, CDR2 YYEEEE, per germline. The CDR3 protein is CASSRADRGLNEQFF. Written as DNA, the CDR3 is TGTGCCAGCAGCCGAGCGGACAGGGGGCTGAATGAGCAGTTCTTC.

The rearrangement uses TRBV6-5 and TRBJ2-7; 9 nucleotides line up with TRBD1. Per germline, CDR1 MNHEY and CDR2 SVGAGI. The CDR3 length is 13 residues. The junction had 4 bases not matched to a gene; V was cut back by 5 bases and J by 5 bases. The chain's CDR3 is CASSPGDRDEQYF. The CDR3 DNA follows: TGTGCCAGCAGTCCCGGGGACAGGGACGAGCAGTACTTC.

This chain connects TRBV4-2 to TRBJ2-4; no clear D gene. Trimming left V 1 base short and J 0 bases short, with 7 bases between. CDR3 length equals 15 residues. CDR1 and CDR2 from the germline V gene are LGHNA and YNFKEQ. CDR3 sequence: CASSQVEVAKNIQYF. The DNA for the CDR3 is TGTGCCAGCAGCCAAGTAGAGGTAGCCAAAAACATTCAGTACTTC.

The CDR3 reads CASRPGQNYGYTF. The CDR3 coding sequence is TGTGCCAGCAGACCGGGACAGAACTATGGCTACACCTTC. V usage is TRBV6-1 and J usage is TRBJ1-2, with 7 bases matching TRBD1. CDR1 and CDR2 (germline): MNHNS, SASEGT. This CDR3 has 13 amino acids. V was clipped by 6 bases and J by 2 bases; unmatched bases: 3.

V gene TRBV6-6 combines with J gene TRBJ1-3, with TRBD1 as a possible D gene (6 bases). Germline CDR1 reads MNHNY; CDR2 reads SVGAGI (reference sequence). V gave up 7 bases and J gave up 1 base, with 14 bases separating them. This CDR3 contains 15 residues. CDR3 nucleotide sequence: TGTGCCAGCATCCGGGACACAGGATCTGGAAACACCATATATTTT. It encodes CASIRDTGSGNTIYF.

The chain employs TRBV9 and TRBJ2-7; 9 bases align to TRBD2. The CDR3 spans 15 residues. CDR1 SGDLS and CDR2 YYNGEE come from the germline V gene. J gave up 2 bases and V 0 bases, and 3 bases lay outside the gene matches. The CDR3 nucleotides are TGTGCCAGCAGCGTAGAGGGCGGGGGGGCCTACGAGCAGTACTTC. This gives the protein CASSVEGGGAYEQYF.

The rearrangement uses TRBV9 and TRBJ2-5; TRBD1 matches 8 bases. This CDR3 spans 14 amino acids. Germline CDR1 SGDLS, CDR2 YYNGEE. V lost 3 bases to trimming and J lost 2 bases; unmatched junction nucleotides: 3. In DNA, the CDR3 is TGTGCCAGCAGCGCGCGACAGGGGCAAGAGACCCAGTACTTC. Translated: CASSARQGQETQYF.